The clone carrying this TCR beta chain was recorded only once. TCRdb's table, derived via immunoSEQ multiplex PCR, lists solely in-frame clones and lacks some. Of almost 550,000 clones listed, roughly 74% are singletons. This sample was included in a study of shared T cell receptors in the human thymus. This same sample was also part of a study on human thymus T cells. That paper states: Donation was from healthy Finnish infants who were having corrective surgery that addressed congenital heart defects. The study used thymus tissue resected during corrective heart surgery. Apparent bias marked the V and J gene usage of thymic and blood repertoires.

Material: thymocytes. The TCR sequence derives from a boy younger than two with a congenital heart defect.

CDR3 bases: TGTGCCAGCAGTGAAGGGACAGGGGGCAACGAGCAGTACTTC. Translated: CASSEGTGGNEQYF. The chain employs TRBV6-1 and TRBJ2-7; 11 nucleotides line up with TRBD1. This CDR3 region has 14 residues. V shed 1 base and J 5 bases; nucleotides not matched to a gene: 1. The germline V gene has CDR1 MNHNS and CDR2 SASEGT.